This TCR beta chain was documented in a study of cytomegalovirus exposure and HLA in healthy donors. Study-wide points: CMV antigen specificity of a few CMV-associated chains was confirmed in vitro.

In regard to this clone: The antigen is not known.

J lost 4 bases, V lost 1 base, and 7 bases had no gene match. From germline, CDR1 is SEHNR and CDR2 FQNEAQ (reference sequence). This CDR3 region has 17 residues. Primers included in the PCR were 60 Vbeta and 13 Jbeta primers. Data came from immunoSEQ multiplex PCR; TCRdb stores just in-frame clones and leaves some out. In the table there are under 75,000 clones, roughly 81% of which are singletons. These donors, healthy bone marrow donors, were studied. The sequencing sample was made of PBMCs. This TCR was sampled from a human donor in good health. The chain employs TRBV7-9 and TRBJ1-5; 10 bases are a match to TRBD1. For the CDR3, the DNA is TGTGCCAGCAGCTTAGGGACAGGGGGACCGTGGAATCAGCCCCAGCATTTT. It encodes CASSLGTGGPWNQPQHF.